The sequence of this T cell receptor beta chain was determined in a study of PD-1 blockade in classical Hodgkin lymphoma. Study background: Nivolumab 3 mg/kg was given intravenously every 2 weeks. Study-wide results and caveats: According to reports, newly diagnosed patients had lower baseline TCR diversity than healthy donors, and relapsed/refractory patients had lower baseline TCR diversity still. Diversity similar to that of newly diagnosed patients was seen at baseline in complete responders.

Each patient's relapse followed autologous stem cell transplantation, and brentuximab vedotin exposure varied. Sequencing used immunoSEQ multiplex PCR; TCRdb keeps in-frame clones, though not all of them. The sample holds around 91,000 clones, 80% to 90% seen once. Germline V lookup: CDR1 MGHDK, CDR2 SYGVNS. J gave up 9 bases and V 3 bases, and 8 bases lay outside the gene matches. The CDR3 runs 14 residues. By its share, this clone is medium-sized. The antigen remains undetermined. The V gene is TRBV25-1, the J gene TRBJ2-3; 8 bases line up with TRBD2. The sequence was collected from a human donor with classical Hodgkin lymphoma. Material: peripheral blood mononuclear cells (PBMCs), obtained before the second cycle of nivolumab. CDR3 nucleotide sequence: TGTGCCAGCAGTGAGCGGGGGGCCCAGGGGACGCAGTATTTT. Residues: CASSERGAQGTQYF.